Listed here are 12 T cell receptor beta chains from one sample, sequenced in a study of T-cell memory formation after mild COVID-19. MiXCR, run by TCRdb on the 5' RACE reads, gives a single entry per CDR3 protein. The sample has approximately 250,000 distinct CDR3 sequences; over 15% are singletons. Sequenced material: PBMCs or a T cell subset sorted from them (not recorded which). These receptors were taken from an adult woman who had mild COVID-19 (a few samples of this study predate the infection). Cell type and time point are not known.

This clonotype appeared a few times. The chain links TRBV15 to TRBJ2-1; 13 nucleotides align to TRBD2. J gave up 5 bases and V 1 base, and 5 bases lay outside the gene matches. The length of the CDR3 is 17 residues. From germline, CDR1 is LNHNV and CDR2 YYDKDF (reference sequence). CDR3 protein: CATSRGTSGRLDNEQFF. The CDR3 DNA follows: TGTGCCACCAGCAGAGGGACTAGCGGGAGATTAGACAATGAGCAGTTCTTC. The full variable domain, completed using reference TRBV15 and TRBJ2-1, is DAMVIQNPRYQVTQFGKPVTLSCSQTLNHNVMYWYQQKSSQAPKLLFHYYDKDFNNEADTPDNFQSRRPNTSFCFLDIRSPGLGDTAMYLCATSRGTSGRLDNEQFFGPGTRLTVL.

The rearrangement links TRBV5-1 to TRBJ2-3; no clear D gene. CDR1 is SGHRS, CDR2 YFSETQ, per germline. The CDR3 has 14 residues. V was cut by 0 bases and J by 2 bases, with 7 bases left in between. The CDR3 loop reads CASSLASPTDTQYF. The CDR3 nucleotides are TGCGCCAGCAGCTTGGCCAGTCCCACAGATACGCAGTATTTT.

This clonotype was detected only a few times. The chain joins TRBV29-1 to TRBJ1-1; 11 bases line up with TRBD1. V gave up 7 bases and J gave up 5 bases; unmatched junction bases: 9. The CDR3 spans 14 residues. Germline CDR1 reads SQVTM; CDR2 reads ANQGSEA. The CDR3 protein is CSAIPGTGGTEAFF. The CDR3 nucleotides read TGCAGCGCAATTCCCGGGACAGGGGGTACTGAAGCTTTCTTT.

The gene calls are TRBV7-2 and TRBJ2-7; D remains unclear. The CDR3 is 12 residues long. Germline CDR1 is SGHTA and CDR2 is FQGNSA. V was pared by 3 bases and J by 4 bases, with 7 bases between. The CDR3, as DNA: TGTGCCAGCAGCTTGCAAAGATACGAGCAGTACTTC. It is translated as CASSLQRYEQYF.

This rearrangement joins TRBV20-1 to TRBJ1-4; D remains unclear. The CDR3 spans 12 residues. Germline loops: CDR1 DFQATT, CDR2 SNEGSKA (reference sequence). With 0 bases removed from V and 8 bases from J, the gap between germline ends came to 7 bases. The CDR3 sequence is CSARDRAEKLFF. The CDR3 DNA follows: TGCAGTGCTAGAGATCGGGCGGAAAAACTGTTTTTT.

This clonotype was seen more than once but under ten times. This rearrangement joins TRBV6-6 to TRBJ2-7, with 7 nucleotides matching TRBD1. V lost 5 bases and J lost 2; bases outside the gene matches: 3. The germline V gene has CDR1 MNHNY and CDR2 SVGAGI (reference sequence). This CDR3 is 13 amino acids long. The CDR3 DNA reads TGTGCCAGCAGTGTCGGGACAGCCTACGAGCAGTACTTC. This encodes CASSVGTAYEQYF.

There are many counts of this clonotype. The V gene is TRBV7-2, the J gene TRBJ2-1, with 8 bases that match TRBD1. V shed 5 bases, J shed 13 bases, and the junction held 10 bases outside the gene matches. From germline, CDR1 is SGHTA and CDR2 FQGNSA. The CDR3 length is 13 residues. The CDR3 DNA reads as TGTGCCAGCAGCCCGGACAGGGTAAACCCACAGTTCTTC. It translates to CASSPDRVNPQFF. Full variable domain (remainder filled in from reference TRBV7-2 and TRBJ2-1): GAGVSQSPSNKVTEKGKDVELRCDPISGHTALYWYRQSLGQGLEFLIYFQGNSAPDKSGLPSDRFSAERTGGSVSTLTIQRTQQEDSAVYLCASSPDRVNPQFFGPGTRLTVL.

V is TRBV6-2 or TRBV6-3 and J is TRBJ2-7; D possibly corresponds to TRBD2 (6 bases). V lost 5 bases, J lost 2 bases, and 16 bases lay in between. This CDR3 comprises 15 residues. Germline V gene sequence: CDR1 MNHEY, CDR2 SVGEGT. This CDR3 is CASSKYGGVAYEQYF. CDR3 coding DNA: TGTGCCAGCAGTAAATATGGAGGGGTGGCCTACGAGCAGTACTTC.

The chain recombines TRBV18 with TRBJ1-1; unclear D gene. Trimming left V 6 bases short and J 4 bases short, with 12 bases between. CDR3 length: 13 residues. Germline V lookup: CDR1 KGHSH, CDR2 LQKENI. The DNA of the CDR3 is TGTGCCAGCTCCCGTGCAGAGCTCACTGAAGCTTTCTTT. It specifies CASSRAELTEAFF.

This chain uses TRBV20-1 with TRBJ1-3; TRBD1 matches 7 bases. V shed 6 bases and J 0 bases; nucleotides not matched to a gene: 5. The CDR3 is made up of 14 amino acids. The germline gives CDR1 DFQATT, CDR2 SNEGSKA (reference sequence). CDR3 sequence: CSANYRGSGNTIYF. CDR3 coding DNA: TGCAGTGCCAATTACAGGGGCTCTGGAAACACCATATATTTT.

Ten or more counts support this clonotype. J is TRBJ1-4 and V is TRBV7-9, with 8 bases aligning to TRBD1. The V and J ends lost 3 bases and 8 bases, in that order; junction bases with no gene match: 2. The CDR3 runs to 13 residues. CDR1 is SEHNR and CDR2 is FQNEAQ in the germline V gene (reference sequence). The CDR3 DNA reads TGTGCCAGCAGCTTTCAGGGGGCCGAAAAACTGTTTTTT. Translated, it gives CASSFQGAEKLFF.

This clonotype has just one count. The chain uses TRBV20-1 and TRBJ2-3, with D maybe TRBD2 (5 bases). This CDR3 is built from 15 residues. The germline V gene has CDR1 DFQATT and CDR2 SNEGSKA (reference sequence). Trimming took off 0 bases at V and 2 bases at J, with 12 bases between the two ends. CDR3 in amino acids: CSARDAGLTTDTQYF. In nucleotides, the CDR3 is TGCAGTGCTAGAGATGCAGGACTTACCACAGATACGCAGTATTTT.